This T cell receptor beta chain was identified in a study (TCRdb year 2016). The library was prepared using RT-PCR. For sequencing, an Illumina MiSeq was employed. TCRdb ran its own pipeline on the public reads, namely fastp trimming at Q25 and MiXCR clone calling, and kept in-frame beta chains. Identical CDR3 protein sequences are pooled into one entry, listed with their most common genes and DNA. The sample contains approximately 720,000 distinct CDR3 sequences, 12% to 15% of them found a single time. The ten largest clones capture about 3.9% of the sample. This clonotype was picked up many times. Its antigen is unknown. It has no much larger one-base neighbor in the sample; base qualities were not kept. The CDR1 and CDR2 encoded by the germline V gene are SGHTA and FQGNSA. Taken from cysteine to phenylalanine, the CDR3 has 15 residues. Only CDR3 DNA is held: 45 bases, read in frame from base 1. The germline V and J ends show losses of 5 bases and 6 bases respectively, and no gene match explains 10 bases of the junction.

The TCR sequence derives from a female donor in good health, serving as a healthy control. Sequencing input: memory CD4+ T cells from blood. The rearrangement joined TRBV7-2 to TRBJ2-3, and 8 bases in between align with TRBD1. The sequenced DNA is TGTGCCAGCAGCCCAAGACAGGGGTTGGTGGATACGCAGTATTTT. Translated, it reads CASSPRQGLVDTQYF.